Following are 19 T cell receptor beta chains from one sample sequenced in a study of blood T cell repertoires in COVID-19. TCRdb's copy holds only in-frame clones and misses some; the assay was immunoSEQ multiplex PCR. The table lists 150,000 to 200,000 clones, 65% to 90% of them singletons, with 8% to 10% in the top ten. The sample was peripheral blood. Every receptor here comes from a middle-aged man with active or convalescent COVID-19.

This chain links TRBV5-6 with TRBJ1-4; 8 bases are a match to TRBD1. This CDR3 has 18 residues. The V and J ends lost 0 bases and 5 bases, in that order; junction bases with no gene match: 12. Germline V gives CDR1 SGHDT, CDR2 YYEEEE. CDR3 loop: CASSLVGPQGAENEKLFF. CDR3 nucleotides: TGTGCCAGCAGCTTGGTGGGACCCCAGGGGGCAGAGAATGAAAAACTGTTTTTT.

This clone was picked up a small number of times. V usage is TRBV19 and J usage is TRBJ1-1; TRBD1 aligns across 7 bases. The CDR3 is 14 residues long. The trim removed 5 bases at V and 7 bases at J, leaving 10 bases unmatched. Germline CDR1 reads LNHDA; CDR2 reads SQIVND (reference sequence). CDR3 protein: CASSFFFSGGEAFF. The CDR3 nucleotides are TGTGCCAGTAGTTTCTTCTTTTCAGGGGGTGAAGCTTTCTTT. Supplemented by reference TRBV19 and TRBJ1-1, the full variable domain reads DGGITQSPKYLFRKEGQNVTLSCEQNLNHDAMYWYRQDPGQGLRLIYYSQIVNDFQKGDIAEGYSVSREKKESFPLTVTSAQKNPTAFYLCASSFFFSGGEAFFGQGTRLTVV.

This rearrangement joins TRBV5-5 to TRBJ1-1, with D possibly TRBD1 on 5 matching bases. CDR1 and CDR2 (germline): SGHKS, YYEKEE (reference sequence). V lost 4 bases, J lost 0 bases, and 16 bases lay in between. The CDR3 totals 16 residues. The CDR3 bases are TGTGCCAGCAGCCTGTGGGGATGGGGGGTGAACACTGAAGCTTTCTTT. The encoded protein is CASSLWGWGVNTEAFF.

The chain links TRBV3-1 (or the pseudogene TRBV3-2) to TRBJ1-4; 7 bases match TRBD1. This CDR3 is built from 14 residues. Germline V gene data show CDR1 as LGHDT and CDR2 as YNNKEL (reference sequence). The trim removed 3 bases at V and 6 bases at J, leaving 4 bases unmatched. CDR3 DNA sequence: TGTGCCAGCAGCCACAGACAGGGTGATGAAAAACTGTTTTTT. The encoded protein is CASSHRQGDEKLFF.

The rearrangement links TRBV5-4 to TRBJ2-3; 9 bases agree with TRBD2. V lost 4 bases and J lost 1; bases outside the gene matches: 1. Germline CDR1 reads SGHNT; CDR2 reads YYREEE (reference sequence). The CDR3 is 14 residues long. The CDR3 region has the DNA TGTGCCAGCAGCCGGACTAGCGGCACAGATACGCAGTATTTT. Translation gives CASSRTSGTDTQYF.

The genes are TRBV11-2 and TRBJ1-5; D is uncertain. The V end was cut by 2 bases, the J end by 6 bases, with 8 bases between. This CDR3 is built from 13 residues. Germline-derived CDR1 and CDR2 are SGHAT and FQNNGV. CDR3 sequence reads: CASSLTSAQPQHF. The CDR3 nucleotides read TGTGCCAGCAGCTTAACGAGTGCTCAGCCCCAGCATTTT.

This chain joins TRBV7-6 and TRBJ2-5, with unresolved D. Germline loops: CDR1 SGHVS, CDR2 FNYEAQ. The CDR3 covers 12 residues. V was clipped by 2 bases and J by 7 bases, with 8 bases between them. The CDR3 loop is CASSLSPGTQYF. The CDR3 nucleotides are TGTGCCAGCAGCTTATCCCCCGGGACCCAGTACTTC.

This clone was seen only a few times. This sequence joins TRBV7-9 and TRBJ2-7; a possible D gene is TRBD2 (7 bases). V gave up 1 base and J gave up 9 bases, with 10 bases separating them. Per germline, CDR1 SEHNR and CDR2 FQNEAQ (reference sequence). This CDR3 is built from 12 residues. CDR3 in DNA: TGTGCCAGCAGCTTAGAGGGGGGGACGCAGTACTTC. Its translation: CASSLEGGTQYF.

This clone came up a few times. The chain combines TRBV5-4 with TRBJ2-5, with TRBD2 matching over 9 bases. This CDR3 is built from 16 residues. The trim removed 1 base at V and 4 bases at J, leaving 8 bases unmatched. CDR1 SGHNT and CDR2 YYREEE come from the germline V gene (reference sequence). The CDR3 nucleotides read TGTGCCAGCAGCTTGTCTGGCGGGAGGGCCGCAGAGACCCAGTACTTC. Translation gives CASSLSGGRAAETQYF.

The chain has TRBV12-5 and TRBJ2-7, with TRBD2 matching 8 bases. J was trimmed by 7 bases and V by 3 bases; bases with no gene match: 11. CDR1 is LGHNT and CDR2 is FRNRAP in the germline V gene. The CDR3 length is 15 residues. The CDR3 sequence: CASGLLIAGYDEQYF. The CDR3 region has the DNA TGTGCTAGTGGTTTATTAATAGCGGGATATGATGAGCAGTACTTC.

This clone appeared a few times. The rearrangement links TRBV6-6 to TRBJ2-7; TRBD1 matches 7 bases. Trimming removed 5 bases from V and 2 bases from J; junction bases left unmatched: 6. CDR1 is MNHNY and CDR2 is SVGAGI in the germline V gene (reference sequence). This CDR3 has 14 residues. As DNA, the CDR3 is TGTGCCAGCAGTACAGGGGAAATTCCCTACGAGCAGTACTTC. Translated: CASSTGEIPYEQYF.

The chain links TRBV5-4 to TRBJ2-3; 7 nucleotides line up with TRBD2. The CDR3 covers 15 residues. CDR1 and CDR2 (germline): SGHNT, YYREEE (reference sequence). J gave up 6 bases and V 1 base, and 8 bases lay outside the gene matches. The CDR3 sequence: CASSLSRTRGDTQYF. The CDR3 nucleotides are TGTGCCAGCAGCTTGTCGAGGACTAGAGGGGATACGCAGTATTTT. The variable domain in full, completed from reference TRBV5-4 and TRBJ2-3, reads ETGVTQSPTHLIKTRGQQVTLRCSSQSGHNTVSWYQQALGQGPQFIFQYYREEENGRGNFPPRFSGLQFPNYSSELNVNALELDDSALYLCASSLSRTRGDTQYFGPGTRLTVL.

The rearrangement uses TRBV19 and TRBJ2-7, with 8 bases that match TRBD2. This CDR3 is 14 amino acids long. Per the germline V gene, CDR1 is LNHDA and CDR2 is SQIVND (reference sequence). The J segment lost 6 bases and the V segment lost 3 bases, leaving 7 bases of the junction unmatched. CDR3: CASSMEREKPEQYF. In nucleotides, the CDR3 is TGTGCCAGTAGTATGGAGCGGGAGAAGCCCGAGCAGTACTTC.

This chain connects TRBV19 to TRBJ2-1; 7 bases are shared with TRBD1. The ends lost 4 bases at V and 0 bases at J; junction bases unmatched: 9. CDR1 is LNHDA and CDR2 is SQIVND in the germline V gene (reference sequence). The CDR3 is 17 amino acids. CDR3 region: CASSREQGKSSYNEQFF. The CDR3 region has the DNA TGTGCCAGTAGTAGAGAACAGGGGAAAAGCTCCTACAATGAGCAGTTCTTC. Using reference TRBV19 and TRBJ2-1 for the parts outside the CDR3, the full variable domain is DGGITQSPKYLFRKEGQNVTLSCEQNLNHDAMYWYRQDPGQGLRLIYYSQIVNDFQKGDIAEGYSVSREKKESFPLTVTSAQKNPTAFYLCASSREQGKSSYNEQFFGPGTRLTVL.

The J gene is TRBJ1-3, the V gene TRBV29-1; D call uncertain. The CDR3 covers 14 residues. Germline V gives CDR1 SQVTM, CDR2 ANQGSEA. V lost 4 bases and J 1 base, leaving 11 bases between the germline ends. The CDR3 DNA reads TGCAGCGTTGGGATCTCGACTTCTGGAAACACCATATATTTT. Its translation is CSVGISTSGNTIYF.

V gene TRBV9 combines with J gene TRBJ1-2, with D unresolved. The CDR3 runs 15 residues. Germline V lookup: CDR1 SGDLS, CDR2 YYNGEE. With 4 bases removed from V and 2 bases from J, the gap between germline ends came to 15 bases. CDR3 residues: CASSPKGAPNYGYTF. CDR3 nucleotides: TGTGCCAGCAGCCCGAAGGGAGCCCCGAACTATGGCTACACCTTC.

This clone turned up a few times. The chain employs TRBV11-2 and TRBJ1-2, with unresolved D. Trimming cost V 1 base and J 10 bases, with 16 bases left between them. CDR1 is SGHAT, CDR2 FQNNGV, per germline. There are 14 residues in the CDR3. The CDR3 spells CASSLGGSNLLYTF. CDR3 nucleotide sequence: TGTGCCAGCAGCTTAGGAGGGAGTAATCTACTCTACACCTTC.

V is TRBV14 and J is TRBJ2-1; a weak D match, TRBD1 (6 bases). V lost 0 bases and J lost 0, with 6 bases in between. This CDR3 is 15 amino acids long. Per the germline V gene, CDR1 is SGHDN and CDR2 is FVKESK. Here the CDR3 reads CASSQDRGSYNEQFF. The DNA of the CDR3 is TGTGCCAGCAGCCAAGACAGGGGCTCCTACAATGAGCAGTTCTTC.

The rearrangement uses TRBV21-1 and TRBJ1-6. TRBV21-1 is a pseudogene. This CDR3 is built from 16 residues. The CDR3 region has the DNA TGTGCCCCCACGGAGGGACGAGGGTTCCATAATTCACCCCTCCACTTT. Its translation is CAPTEGRGFHNSPLHF.